A selection of T cell receptor beta chains follows, all from one sample in a study of blood T cell repertoires in COVID-19. Produced via immunoSEQ multiplex PCR; TCRdb's table is partial and in-frame only. Here the sample spans about 310,000 clones, roughly 89% being singletons. Sequencing used PBMCs or T cells enriched from blood (not recorded which). These receptors came from a young woman with acute COVID-19. The CDR3 runs from the conserved cysteine through the conserved F or W. Fields, in order: CDR3 protein, CDR3 DNA, V gene, J gene, D gene, clone size. The D gene is left open where the match is weak. The size field is filled for only some rows; it gives once, few, many or a size class.

CDR3: CASSSIHRGAGGYEQFF; DNA: TGTGCCAGCAGCTCCATACATAGGGGAGCGGGAGGGTATGAGCAGTTCTTC; V: TRBV5-6; J: TRBJ2-1; D: TRBD2; size: -
CDR3: CASSSGLAGGTGELFF; DNA: TGTGCCAGCAGCTCGGGACTAGCGGGAGGTACCGGGGAGCTGTTTTTT; V: TRBV7-3; J: TRBJ2-2; D: TRBD2; size: few
CDR3: CASTQGGSYGYTF; DNA: TGTGCCAGCACCCAGGGGGGCAGCTATGGCTACACCTTC; V: TRBV12-3/TRBV12-4; J: TRBJ1-2; D: TRBD1; size: -
CDR3: CASSLRPGLADNNEQFF; DNA: TGTGCCAGCAGCTTACGTCCGGGACTAGCGGATAATAATGAGCAGTTCTTC; V: TRBV11-3; J: TRBJ2-1; D: TRBD2; size: -
CDR3: CATSDSGTLYGYTF; DNA: TGTGCCACCAGTGATTCCGGGACTCTCTATGGCTACACCTTC; V: TRBV24-1; J: TRBJ1-2; D: -; size: -
CDR3: CASRRDPKETQYF; DNA: TGTGCCAGCAGGCGGGACCCAAAGGAGACCCAGTACTTC; V: TRBV5-4; J: TRBJ2-5; D: -; size: -
CDR3: CASSEGLAGPTYEQYF; DNA: TGTGCCAGCAGTGAGGGACTAGCGGGACCGACCTACGAGCAGTACTTC; V: TRBV25-1; J: TRBJ2-7; D: TRBD2; size: -
CDR3: CASSYTGTAYGYTF; DNA: TGTGCCAGCAGTTATACCGGGACAGCCTATGGCTACACCTTC; V: TRBV6-5; J: TRBJ1-2; D: TRBD1; size: -
CDR3: CASTQTSGRSEQYF; DNA: TGTGCCAGCACCCAGACTAGCGGGAGATCCGAGCAGTACTTC; V: TRBV7-9; J: TRBJ2-7; D: TRBD2; size: -
CDR3: CAISDPSAKPPNYGYTF; DNA: TGTGCCATCAGTGACCCTAGCGCGAAACCTCCAAACTATGGCTACACCTTC; V: TRBV10-3; J: TRBJ1-2; D: -; size: -
CDR3: CASSYGTSPGELFF; DNA: TGTGCCAGCAGCTACGGGACTAGCCCGGGGGAGCTGTTTTTT; V: TRBV7-3; J: TRBJ2-2; D: TRBD2; size: -
CDR3: CASSWTLNTEAFF; DNA: TGTGCCAGCAGTTGGACTCTGAACACTGAAGCTTTCTTT; V: TRBV6-5; J: TRBJ1-1; D: -; size: -
CDR3: CASSLALTATYEQYF; DNA: TGTGCCAGCAGCTTGGCCCTGACAGCTACCTACGAGCAGTACTTC; V: TRBV5-6; J: TRBJ2-7; D: -; size: -
CDR3: CASSSDHLGGANYGYTF; DNA: TGTGCCAGCAGCTCGGATCACCTAGGGGGCGCTAACTATGGCTACACCTTC; V: TRBV7-2; J: TRBJ1-2; D: TRBD1; size: -
CDR3: CASSSNAGNSPLHF; DNA: TGTGCCAGCAGTTCTAATGCCGGTAATTCACCCCTCCACTTT; V: TRBV28; J: TRBJ1-6; D: -; size: -
CDR3: CASSPGVLYEQYF; DNA: TGTGCCAGCAGCCCAGGGGTCCTCTACGAGCAGTACTTC; V: TRBV11-2; J: TRBJ2-7; D: -; size: -
CDR3: CASSPQGGGENSPLHF; DNA: TGTGCCAGCTCCCCCCAGGGTGGGGGGGAGAATTCACCCCTCCACTTT; V: TRBV18; J: TRBJ1-6; D: -; size: -
CDR3: CASSRGGDYNEQFF; DNA: TGTGCCAGCAGTCGGGGGGGGGATTACAATGAGCAGTTCTTC; V: TRBV6-5; J: TRBJ2-1; D: TRBD2; size: -
CDR3: CASSLGGTYNEQFF; DNA: TGTGCCAGCAGCTTAGGCGGGACCTACAATGAGCAGTTCTTC; V: TRBV7-3; J: TRBJ2-1; D: -; size: -
CDR3: CASNPGYNYGYTF; DNA: TGTGCCAGCAATCCAGGGTATAACTATGGCTACACCTTC; V: TRBV6-5; J: TRBJ1-2; D: -; size: -
CDR3: CASRRTEVLAGELFF; DNA: TGTGCCAGCAGAAGGACAGAGGTATTAGCCGGGGAGCTGTTTTTT; V: TRBV19; J: TRBJ2-2; D: -; size: -
CDR3: CASSPWGGDQQGYTF; DNA: TGTGCCAGCAGCCCCTGGGGGGGGGATCAGCAAGGCTACACCTTC; V: TRBV4-2; J: TRBJ1-2; D: -; size: -
CDR3: CASIPPPGQGYEQYF; DNA: TGTGCCAGCATTCCGCCCCCGGGACAGGGCTACGAGCAGTACTTC; V: TRBV28; J: TRBJ2-7; D: TRBD1; size: -
CDR3: CATSRGDTVNTGELFF; DNA: TGTGCCACCAGCAGAGGGGACACAGTTAACACCGGGGAGCTGTTTTTT; V: TRBV15; J: TRBJ2-2; D: -; size: -
CDR3: CASSLTSARGYGYTF; DNA: TGTGCCAGCAGCTTGACGTCCGCTCGGGGCTATGGCTACACCTTC; V: TRBV5-5; J: TRBJ1-2; D: -; size: -
CDR3: CSASSSGRGSSYEQYF; DNA: TGCAGTGCTAGTTCTAGCGGGAGGGGGAGCTCCTACGAGCAGTACTTC; V: TRBV20-1; J: TRBJ2-7; D: TRBD2; size: -
CDR3: CASSDYRANTEAFF; DNA: TGTGCCAGCAGTGACTACCGGGCGAACACTGAAGCTTTCTTT; V: TRBV27; J: TRBJ1-1; D: -; size: -
CDR3: CASSSALAGWTDTQYF; DNA: TGTGCCAGCAGCTCCGCACTAGCGGGGTGGACAGATACGCAGTATTTT; V: TRBV7-9; J: TRBJ2-3; D: TRBD2; size: -
CDR3: CASALPRETGTEAFF; DNA: TGTGCCAGCGCCCTGCCCAGGGAGACAGGGACTGAAGCTTTCTTT; V: TRBV28; J: TRBJ1-1; D: TRBD1; size: -
CDR3: CASSEWGRGRYEQYF; DNA: TGCGCCAGCAGTGAGTGGGGCAGGGGGCGATACGAGCAGTACTTC; V: TRBV10-2; J: TRBJ2-7; D: TRBD1; size: -
CDR3: CSVSSGTYTGELFF; DNA: TGCAGCGTCAGTAGCGGGACCTACACCGGGGAGCTGTTTTTT; V: TRBV29-1; J: TRBJ2-2; D: TRBD2; size: -
CDR3: CASSIRTSSDYGYTF; DNA: TGTGCCAGTAGTATAAGAACGTCGTCGGACTATGGCTACACCTTC; V: TRBV19; J: TRBJ1-2; D: -; size: -
CDR3: CASSSTGGVFEKLFF; DNA: TGTGCCAGCAGTTCCACAGGGGGCGTTTTTGAAAAACTGTTTTTT; V: TRBV27; J: TRBJ1-4; D: TRBD1; size: once
CDR3: CASRRTSGTYEQYF; DNA: TGCGCCAGCAGAAGGACTAGCGGAACCTACGAGCAGTACTTC; V: TRBV5-1; J: TRBJ2-7; D: TRBD2; size: -
CDR3: CASSLLAGDIGELFF; DNA: TGTGCCAGCAGCTTACTGGCGGGAGATATCGGGGAGCTGTTTTTT; V: TRBV7-2; J: TRBJ2-2; D: TRBD2; size: -
CDR3: CASSLYQGKANVLTF; DNA: TGTGCCAGCAGTTTATACCAGGGAAAGGCCAACGTCCTGACTTTC; V: TRBV27; J: TRBJ2-6; D: -; size: -